This T cell receptor beta chain is from a study of blood T cell repertoires in COVID-19. Whole-study context: The cDNA or gDNA used as material had been derived from T cells, B-cell-depleted T cells, or PBMCs.

The ends lost 5 bases at V and 1 base at J; junction bases unmatched: 8. There are 17 residues in the CDR3. CDR1 GTSNPN and CDR2 SVGIG come from the germline V gene (reference sequence). This table comes from immunoSEQ multiplex PCR, and its TCRdb copy is limited to in-frame clones, with some not included. The data contain roughly 290,000 clones, approximately 85% of them singletons. Participant age was 18 to 89 years, and participants resided in about two dozen US areas. Cohort 3 donors counted as recovered after two negative PCRs, clearance, or resolved symptoms. The source of this sequence is a man younger than 40 who had recovered from COVID-19. The sequenced sample was PBMCs or T cells enriched from blood (not recorded which). The V gene is TRBV30, the J gene TRBJ2-6; 10 positions agree with TRBD1. The CDR3 DNA reads TGTGCCTGGGATACCGGGACAGGGGTGTCTGGGGCCAACGTCCTGACTTTC. Translating it yields CAWDTGTGVSGANVLTF. Drawing the rest from reference TRBV30 and TRBJ2-6, the complete variable domain is SQTIHQWPATLVQPVGSPLSLECTVEGTSNPNLYWYRQAAGRGLQLLFYSVGIGQISSEVPQNLSASRPQDRQFILSSKKLLLSDSGFYLCAWDTGTGVSGANVLTFGAGSRLTVL.